The clone carrying this TCR beta chain was observed a few times. Its antigen is unknown. This specimen belongs to a study of T-cell reconstitution after alpha-beta-depleted transplantation in children. Study results and caveats: It was reported that alpha-beta T cells came from several hundred expanded graft clones (about two months after transplant). At the one-year point after transplant, T-cell counts and TCRbeta diversity were found to come mostly from T cells that had been newly produced. The origin of high day-60 TCRbeta diversity in some patients lay in surviving recipient T cells and thymic progenitors.

Unique molecular identifiers were built into the TCRbeta library. MiXCR was run by TCRdb on the PCR reads, yielding one entry per CDR3 protein. The sample lists hundreds of thousands of distinct CDR3 sequences; around 14% were seen once. Sequenced here: PBMCs, sampled before TCRalphabeta/CD19-depleted stem cell transplant. This clonotype originated in a girl aged 2-9 years with congenital amegakaryocytic thrombocytopenia, due to receive a stem cell transplant.

This CDR3 reads CASSAGQTNYGYTF. The CDR3 bases are TGTGCCAGCAGCGCTGGGCAGACAAACTATGGCTACACCTTC. The chain is built from TRBV5-5 and TRBJ1-2; no reliable D call. Trimming took off 4 bases at V and 2 bases at J, with 12 bases between the two ends. From germline, CDR1 is SGHKS and CDR2 YYEKEE (reference sequence). The CDR3 length is 14 residues.